Below, 8 T cell receptor beta chains from the same sample are listed, as sequenced in a study of neurological immune-mediated disorders. TCRdb used MiXCR to reprocess the 5' RACE reads, holding one entry per CDR3 protein. The sample lists fewer than 85,000 distinct CDR3 sequences, about 5.5% occurring once. Sequencing was carried out using PBMCs. Source of these receptors: a woman aged 25 to 45 with multiple sclerosis.

In its sample, this clonotype was seen a few times. The chain is built from TRBV5-1 and TRBJ1-1; possibly TRBD1 for D (5 bases). Germline V gene data show CDR1 as SGHRS and CDR2 as YFSETQ. This CDR3 has 16 amino acids. V was cut by 0 bases and J by 0 bases, with 12 bases left in between. CDR3 sequence: CASSLGAGALNTEAFF. The DNA of the CDR3 is TGCGCCAGCAGCTTGGGAGCCGGGGCGTTGAACACTGAAGCTTTCTTT.

This clonotype showed up many times. This may be a read error, as it is one base from a much larger clone. This sequence joins TRBV5-5 and TRBJ2-6; D remains unclear. CDR1 and CDR2 from the germline V gene are SGHKS and YYEKEE (reference sequence). Trimming took 4 bases from V and 0 from J, leaving 5 bases between them. The CDR3 spans 14 residues. The CDR3 here is CASSISSGANVLTF. CDR3 in DNA: TGTGCCAGCAGCATAAGCTCTGGGGCCAACGTCCTGACTTTC.

V usage is TRBV5-1 and J usage is TRBJ2-7; maybe TRBD1 (6 bases). This CDR3 is 12 amino acids long. Trimming shortened V by 8 bases and J by 4 bases, and 13 bases separated the two germline ends. Germline lookup yields CDR1 SGHRS and CDR2 YFSETQ. The CDR3 nucleotides are TGCGCCAGTCGACAGGATCAGTACGAGCAGTACTTC. Translating it yields CASRQDQYEQYF.

The table lists this clonotype with many counts. The chain employs TRBV24-1 and TRBJ2-1; 7 nucleotides line up with TRBD1. This CDR3 has 16 residues. Germline loops: CDR1 KGHDR, CDR2 SFDVKD. With 2 bases clipped from V and 3 bases from J, the junction kept 6 bases outside the gene matches. The DNA for the CDR3 is TGTGCCACCAGTGATTGGGGGACAGAGAACTACAATGAGCAGTTCTTC. Its protein product is CATSDWGTENYNEQFF.

This clonotype was found many times. J is TRBJ1-4 and V is TRBV5-5; D not resolved. V was clipped by 4 bases and J by 1 base, with 14 bases between them. CDR1 and CDR2 (germline): SGHKS, YYEKEE (reference sequence). The CDR3 contains 16 residues. CDR3 bases: TGTGCCAGCAGCCTGGGAACCCGTCTAACTAATGAAAAACTGTTTTTT. It translates to CASSLGTRLTNEKLFF.

Many counts were recorded for this clonotype. The chain employs TRBV20-1 and TRBJ2-1; TRBD2 might be the D (6 bases). Trimming shortened V by 5 bases and J by 7 bases, and 21 bases separated the two germline ends. The CDR3 covers 15 residues. Germline CDR1 DFQATT, CDR2 SNEGSKA (reference sequence). The DNA for the CDR3 is TGCAGTGCTCACCCCCCGACTAGGGCCGGGAATGAGCAGTTCTTC. Translation gives CSAHPPTRAGNEQFF.

This clonotype has a count of ten or more. The chain has TRBV20-1 and TRBJ2-1, with D possibly being TRBD2 (6 bases). This CDR3 has 16 amino acids. The germline V gene has CDR1 DFQATT and CDR2 SNEGSKA (reference sequence). The ends were cut back, 1 base at V and 8 bases at J, with 21 bases in the middle. CDR3 loop: CSARGATSIFRHEQFF. The CDR3 nucleotides read TGCAGTGCTAGAGGGGCGACTAGTATTTTCCGTCATGAGCAGTTCTTC.

The chain employs TRBV20-1 and TRBJ2-1; TRBD2 matches 8 bases. With 1 base clipped from V and 0 bases from J, the junction kept 11 bases outside the gene matches. This CDR3 comprises 18 residues. Germline CDR1 reads DFQATT; CDR2 reads SNEGSKA (reference sequence). The CDR3 reads CSARAPRGGTNSYNEQFF. Written as DNA, the CDR3 is TGCAGTGCTAGAGCCCCTCGGGGGGGAACTAACTCCTACAATGAGCAGTTCTTC.